This TCR beta chain originates from a study of naive and memory T cell subsets (dated by TCRdb to the late 2010s). A note on the overall study: The study applied an open-source, UMI-based TCR alpha and beta sequencing pipeline to sorted naive and memory peripheral blood T cell subsets. IgG serology results and the functional CMV T cell responses were in complete agreement. RNA was DNase-treated and reverse transcribed with TCR constant-region primers, mostly using SuperScript III.

As to this clonotype: Its recognized antigen is unknown. No qualities accompany the bases; no much larger clone lies one base away.

The library relied on UMI-ligation and nested PCR. The beta constant-region primer was an equimolar mix of two oligonucleotides covering both TRBC1 and TRBC2. T4 RNA ligase 1 ligated a single-stranded oligonucleotide carrying the SP2 primer and a 12-nucleotide UMI to the cDNA 3' end. Four rounds of PCR, combining the SP2 primer with nested alpha and beta constant-region primers, were used to amplify the ligated cDNA. Incubation of the ligation reaction lasted roughly 18-24 hours at 16 degrees C. PCR2 was typically performed as a SYBR Green qPCR and was stopped at a predetermined threshold so that over-amplification was prevented. Every purification after the first one was done using Agencourt AMPure XP magnetic beads. Library quantification was done by Qubit, followed by a TapeStation check on which the main peak was expected at around 650 bp. Sequencing of the pooled libraries was done on an Illumina MiSeq using v2 2x251 paired-end kits, which typically yielded roughly 0.95-2.2 million reads per sample. Each sample was pooled at 3 to 4 nM, and roughly 5-7.5% PhiX was included to help cluster recognition. The authors' pipeline ran thus. V and J genes were assigned to Demultiplexor-processed FASTQ reads by Decombinator through tag matching, with a single base-pair mismatch being allowed. Collapsinator relied on UMIs to fix sequencing errors as well as frequency errors caused by PCR heterogeneity. CDR3Translator translated TCRs and extracted CDR3s from the conserved cysteine to the FGXG phenylalanine, flagging non-productive sequences. Gini, Shannon entropy and inverse Simpson indices were calculated on repertoires subsampled to equal numbers of UMI-defined TCRs. Clonotype abundance distributions were fitted to a power law by maximum likelihood within the linear range. Similar UMI counts, unique TCR numbers and clonal distributions were obtained with the pipeline and with MIGEC on one naive CD8 sample. In one analysis, naive TCRs also found in any memory subset of the same donor were removed from the naive repertoire. A set of approximately 7,300 CMV-associated CDR3 sequences, compiled from VDJdb and a published dataset, was used to search the repertoires. The raw public data were reprocessed by TCRdb itself: fastp quality trimming at Q25, MiXCR clonotype calling, in-frame beta chains only. Each CDR3 protein appears once, grouped with its most common genes and DNA. V and J calls and clone size were set by TCRdb, not the authors. The sample table records 130,000 to 150,000 distinct CDR3 sequences; approximately 17% of these occur just once. Jointly, the top ten make up 0.14% of the sample.

From the second PCR step onward, the TCR alpha chain libraries and the TCR beta chain libraries were amplified separately. CMV status of each donor was established by measuring IFNgamma production from CD4+ T cells after fresh PBMCs were stimulated overnight with CMV viral lysate. Using Miltenyi beads, CD4 T cells were first positively selected, and CD8 T cells were then positively selected from the CD4-negative fraction. Cells stained for CD3, CD4, CD8, CD45RA, CD27 and a live/dead dye were sorted on a BD Aria II into four subsets by CD45RA and CD27. A few healthy volunteers provided blood, and the blood of each volunteer was split into CD4 and CD8 T cells and then into four differentiation subsets. Around 130 ml of peripheral blood was taken from each donor, and PBMC were separated by density-gradient centrifugation on Ficoll-Paque PLUS. Sorted cells were lysed in RLT buffer, after which RNA was extracted using a Qiagen RNeasy kit and stored at -80 degrees C.

There are 15 amino acids in the CDR3, from cysteine to phenylalanine inclusive. The sequence is cut down to CDR3 DNA, 45 bases in frame from base 1. Overall results and qualifications from the work: A few larger clonotypes were present in naive repertoires, particularly the CD8 repertoires, and these clonotypes were possibly memory cells re-expressing CD45RA. A clonotype was defined as a single alpha or beta chain sequence rather than as a paired alpha/beta receptor. The repertoire findings for the naive and memory subsets could not be validated, as no ground truth was available. In both CD4 and CD8 cells, a rise in Gini index and a fall in Shannon and inverse Simpson diversity were observed from naive through CM, EM and EMRA. After error correction, over 90% of naive TCR sequences appeared only once, giving much steeper abundance distributions than memory subsets. A power law was followed by TCR abundance, with an exponent that differed between naive and memory subsets but was consistent across the three individuals. RNA-based TCR counts may be influenced by expression changes linked to T cell activation and differentiation.

The sequence joins TRBV21-1 to TRBJ2-1; the table's D gene call, TRBD2, was not cross checked with the DNA. TRBV21-1 is labeled a pseudogene. The sequence was obtained from a human donor in good health. The specimen was naive CD4+ T cells from blood. The sample's cell subset or site label, decoded: naive T cells, CD45RA high CD27+. The nucleotides are TGTGCCAGCAGCAAAGAACCTAGCGGGTGCGATGAGCAGTTCTTC. Translated, this is CASSKEPSGCDEQFF.